The entry below describes one T cell receptor (beta chain). Its antigen is not known. This specimen comes from a study of regulatory dendritic cells for organ transplantation. The study, taken as a whole, reports: Naive T cells showed high diversity, memory cells less, memory CD8+ least. The authors noted considerable between-person heterogeneity in alloreactive memory CD8+ cells.

The repertoire was sequenced with immunoSEQ multiplex PCR; TCRdb's copy has only in-frame clones and lacks some. The repertoire holds around 30,000 clones, with roughly four fifths as singletons. The clonotype comes from a human donor in good health. The sequencing sample was made of naive CD4+ T cells from blood. Subset indicated: CD45RA+ naive T cells.

The CDR3 loop reads CASSPLTSGRVTDTQYF. The CDR3 DNA follows: TGTGCCAGCAGTCCGCTGACTAGCGGTCGGGTCACAGATACGCAGTATTTT. The rearrangement joins TRBV27 to TRBJ2-3; TRBD2 aligns across 9 bases. Trimming at V came to 5 bases and at J to 2 bases, leaving 11 bases not matched to a gene. This CDR3 region has 17 residues. The V gene's germline CDR1 is MNHEY and CDR2 SMNVEV (reference sequence).